The present TCR beta chain was sequenced within a study of T cell repertoires in ileal Crohn's disease. Regarding time point: neoterminal ileum biopsy at postoperative endoscopy, about 6 months after surgery. The germline V gene has CDR1 MNHEY and CDR2 SVGAGI. J gave up 8 bases and V 6 bases, and 5 bases lay outside the gene matches. This CDR3 spans 12 amino acids. In the case of this clone: Its specificity is unknown.

Clones were read by immunoSEQ multiplex PCR, and TCRdb kept only the in-frame ones, dropping some. Here the sample spans roughly 17,000 clones, 60% to 75% being singletons. Findings and limits, study-wide: Compared with non-smokers, active smokers at surgery showed more clonal expansions.

Specimen: ileal tissue. This chain joins TRBV6-5 and TRBJ1-2; 8 positions match TRBD1. This clonotype originated in an adult with Crohn's disease. The CDR3 DNA reads TGTGCCAGCAGACGGACAGGGTTAGGCTACACCTTC. Translation gives CASRRTGLGYTF.